These 28 T cell receptor beta chains share one sample of origin, sequenced in a study of Ad26.COV2.S vaccination and SARS-CoV-2 variants. Treatment noted: around 19 received Ad26.COV2.S at low or high dose, single or two shots; roughly five received placebo; per-sample allocation not given. Collection of the samples took place on day 63 after the first injection of vaccine or placebo. This table comes from immunoSEQ multiplex PCR, and its TCRdb copy is limited to in-frame clones, with some not included. Of more than 400,000 clones in the sample, roughly 91% were seen once. Sequencing was performed on peripheral blood, taken in a trial of Ad26.COV2.S vaccine versus placebo. These receptors originate from a person aged 18-65 years who received the Ad26.COV2.S COVID-19 vaccine or a placebo.

This clone rates as medium-sized (0.01 to 0.1%). This chain connects TRBV7-9 to TRBJ2-1; D is uncertain. Per germline, CDR1 SEHNR and CDR2 FQNEAQ (reference sequence). With 7 bases removed from V and 6 bases from J, the gap between germline ends came to 10 bases. The CDR3 sequence is 12 residues long. Here the CDR3 DNA reads TGTGCCAGCACCCCCGGTAGCAATGAGCAGTTCTTC. Protein product: CASTPGSNEQFF.

J is TRBJ2-7 and V is TRBV30; tentatively, D is TRBD1 (5 bases). The CDR3 is 13 residues long. V lost 3 bases, J lost 7 bases, and 16 bases lay in between. Germline CDR1 reads GTSNPN; CDR2 reads SVGIG (reference sequence). CDR3 loop: CAWSRTERGEQYF. CDR3 nucleotides: TGTGCCTGGAGCAGGACGGAAAGGGGTGAGCAGTACTTC.

This sequence joins TRBV7-8 and TRBJ2-1; D is unclear. Looked up from germline, CDR1 is SGHVS and CDR2 is FQNEAQ. The V end was cut by 2 bases, the J end by 6 bases, with 8 bases between. This CDR3 is built from 13 residues. The CDR3 spells CASSLSWSNEQFF. The CDR3 DNA follows: TGTGCCAGCAGCTTAAGTTGGTCCAATGAGCAGTTCTTC.

The chain carries TRBV7-3 and TRBJ2-2, with D possibly TRBD2 on 6 matching bases. Germline V gene lookup returns CDR1 SGHTA and CDR2 FQGTGA. Trimming took off 2 bases at V and 5 bases at J, with 15 bases between the two ends. This CDR3 has 16 amino acids. CDR3 DNA: TGTGCCAGCAGCTTATACGGGACTTACTCAACCGGGGAGCTGTTTTTT. This codes for CASSLYGTYSTGELFF.

This clone was recorded once. The chain employs TRBV29-1 and TRBJ2-7; D possibly corresponds to TRBD1 (5 bases). Trimming cost V 7 bases and J 2 bases, with 9 bases left between them. Germline assignment: CDR1 SQVTM and CDR2 ANQGSEA. This CDR3 region has 11 residues. The chain's CDR3 is CSAGRAYEQYF. For the CDR3, the DNA is TGCAGCGCTGGCAGGGCCTACGAGCAGTACTTC.

The chain employs TRBV5-1 and TRBJ1-4, with 8 positions matching TRBD1. This CDR3 spans 15 amino acids. V dropped 3 bases and J dropped 8; count of bases not matched to a gene: 9. From germline, CDR1 is SGHRS and CDR2 YFSETQ. As DNA, the CDR3 is TGCGCCAGCAGCTACCCGGGACAGGCAGGCGAAAAACTGTTTTTT. Translating it yields CASSYPGQAGEKLFF. The variable domain in full, completed from reference TRBV5-1 and TRBJ1-4, reads KAGVTQTPRYLIKTRGQQVTLSCSPISGHRSVSWYQQTPGQGLQFLFEYFSETQRNKGNFPGRFSGRQFSNSRSEMNVSTLELGDSALYLCASSYPGQAGEKLFFGSGTQLSVL.

The chain carries TRBV11-2 and TRBJ2-7, with 8 bases matching TRBD1. The CDR3 totals 15 residues. Unmatched junction bases numbered 11, after V lost 6 bases and J lost 4 bases. Germline V gives CDR1 SGHAT, CDR2 FQNNGV. The CDR3 nucleotides read TGTGCCAGCAGGTTGAGGGCAGGGGGCCAGTACGAGCAGTACTTC. Residues: CASRLRAGGQYEQYF.

V gene TRBV4-1 combines with J gene TRBJ1-4; 10 bases line up with TRBD1. The ends lost 1 base at V and 8 bases at J; junction bases unmatched: 4. In germline, CDR1 is MGHRA, CDR2 YSYEKL. This CDR3 region has 15 residues. CDR3 sequence: CASSQVGTGDEKLFF. The CDR3 bases are TGCGCCAGCAGCCAAGTGGGGACAGGGGACGAAAAACTGTTTTTT.

This clone was counted only a few times. The V gene is TRBV9, the J gene TRBJ2-2; perhaps TRBD2 as D (6 bases). CDR1 and CDR2 from the germline V gene are SGDLS and YYNGEE. Trimming pared 0 bases from V and 1 base from J, leaving 7 bases between. The CDR3 extends over 15 amino acids. The CDR3 DNA follows: TGTGCCAGCAGCGTAGGCGGGGAGAACACCGGGGAGCTGTTTTTT. Translated, it gives CASSVGGENTGELFF.

V and J are TRBV4-1 and TRBJ2-7, with D possibly being TRBD1 or TRBD2 (6 bases each). The CDR3 is 13 amino acids. V lost 1 base and J 11 bases, leaving 15 bases between the germline ends. Per the germline V gene, CDR1 is MGHRA and CDR2 is YSYEKL. The CDR3 loop reads CASSQAGGAREYF. CDR3 DNA sequence: TGCGCCAGCAGCCAAGCCGGGGGCGCGAGGGAGTACTTC.

This chain connects TRBV7-2 to TRBJ1-1, with D possibly matching TRBD1 (6 bases). CDR3 length equals 16 residues. The germline V gene encodes CDR1 SGHTA and CDR2 FQGNSA. V was trimmed by 2 bases and J by 8 bases, leaving 21 bases between them. Here the CDR3 reads CASSLPGDPKQREAFF. CDR3 sequence (DNA): TGTGCCAGCAGCTTACCAGGGGATCCGAAACAGAGAGAAGCTTTCTTT.

This chain uses TRBV7-7 with TRBJ1-6; TRBD1 agrees at 11 bases. CDR1 SSHAT and CDR2 FNYEAQ come from the germline V gene (reference sequence). CDR3 length: 16 residues. Trimming removed 4 bases from V and 5 bases from J; junction bases left unmatched: 4. The CDR3 spells CASSYLGQGDNSPLHF. As DNA, the CDR3 is TGTGCCAGCAGCTACCTGGGACAGGGGGATAATTCACCCCTCCACTTT.

The chain is built from TRBV10-3 and TRBJ2-3; no definite D call. The CDR3 totals 15 residues. The V gene's germline CDR1 is ENHRY and CDR2 SYGVKD. Trimming shortened V by 3 bases and J by 0 bases, and 10 bases separated the two germline ends. CDR3 bases: TGTGCCATCAGTGAATCTACCGGTAGCACAGATACGCAGTATTTT. This gives the protein CAISESTGSTDTQYF.

This clone was observed a single time. The J gene is TRBJ2-7, the V gene TRBV28; TRBD2 is a possible D gene (6 bases). The germline V gene encodes CDR1 MDHEN and CDR2 SYDVKM. Between the trimmed V and J ends, which lost 6 bases and 6 bases, there was a span of 12 bases. The CDR3 loop spans 12 amino acids. CDR3 in amino acids: CASSSGLSEQYF. The DNA of the CDR3 is TGTGCCAGCAGCTCGGGACTTAGCGAGCAGTACTTC.

V is TRBV5-4 and J is TRBJ2-1, with 14 positions matching TRBD2. The ends lost 1 base at V and 14 bases at J; junction bases unmatched: 5. Germline V CDR1 and CDR2: SGHNT, YYREEE (reference sequence). The CDR3 sequence is 14 residues long. The CDR3 coding sequence is TGTGCCAGCAGCTTGACGACTAGCGGGAGGGTAAAGTTCTTC. This encodes CASSLTTSGRVKFF.

The chain has TRBV7-2 and TRBJ2-5; 7 bases match TRBD1. V lost 2 bases and J lost 5; bases outside the gene matches: 8. The CDR3 extends over 15 amino acids. CDR1 SGHTA and CDR2 FQGNSA come from the germline V gene. CDR3 coding DNA: TGTGCCAGCAGCTTAAGACAGGGATTGGGGGAGACCCAGTACTTC. It translates to CASSLRQGLGETQYF.

This clone has a handful of counts. This chain connects TRBV7-2 to TRBJ2-7, with TRBD1 matching 8 bases. This CDR3 comprises 15 residues. After removal of 1 base from V and 4 bases from J, the junction contained 6 bases not matched to a gene. Germline CDR1 is SGHTA and CDR2 is FQGNSA. CDR3 amino acids: CASSLDQGAWYEQYF. CDR3 bases: TGTGCCAGCAGCTTAGATCAGGGGGCTTGGTACGAGCAGTACTTC.

The CDR3 DNA sequence: TGTGCCATCAGGGGGACAGGGAGGCTTACTGAAGCTTTCTTT. Protein sequence: CAIRGTGRLTEAFF. This sequence joins TRBV10-3 and TRBJ1-1; 9 positions agree with TRBD1. This CDR3 is built from 14 residues. Germline V gene data show CDR1 as ENHRY and CDR2 as SYGVKD. V gave up 6 bases and J gave up 5 bases; unmatched junction bases: 7.

CDR3: CASSPSMNTEAFF. The CDR3 bases are TGTGCCAGCAGCCCGAGCATGAACACTGAAGCTTTCTTT. The rearrangement uses TRBV3-1 (or the pseudogene TRBV3-2) and TRBJ1-1; the D is unclear. The CDR3 spans 13 residues. Germline V gene lookup returns CDR1 LGHDT and CDR2 YNNKEL (reference sequence). V gave up 4 bases and J gave up 0 bases, with 6 bases separating them.

The V call is TRBV4-3, the J call TRBJ2-2, with 8 bases identical to TRBD2. CDR1 is LGHNA, CDR2 YSLEER, per germline. J was trimmed by 2 bases and V by 5 bases; bases with no gene match: 10. The CDR3 consists of 17 residues. The CDR3 protein is CASSSGPAGENTGELFF. CDR3 nucleotides: TGCGCCAGCAGCTCGGGGCCAGCGGGAGAAAACACCGGGGAGCTGTTTTTT.

This clone was observed a single time. This chain uses TRBV18 with TRBJ2-2; 9 nucleotides match TRBD1. The CDR3 consists of 16 residues. Germline-derived CDR1 and CDR2 are KGHSH and LQKENI. V lost 2 bases and J lost 5; bases outside the gene matches: 6. In DNA form, the CDR3 reads TGTGCCAGCTCACCAAGGGACAGGGAAATTACCGGGGAGCTGTTTTTT. It translates to CASSPRDREITGELFF. Complete variable domain (other parts from reference TRBV18 and TRBJ2-2): NAGVMQNPRHLVRRRGQEARLRCSPMKGHSHVYWYRQLPEEGLKFMVYLQKENIIDESGMPKERFSAEFPKEGPSILRIQQVVRGDSAAYFCASSPRDREITGELFFGEGSRLTVL.

This clone was observed a few times. CDR3 DNA sequence: TGTGCCAGCAGCCCGGGACAGGGGACTAGCGGGCCGTCCTACGAGCAGTACTTC. This gives the protein CASSPGQGTSGPSYEQYF. This chain uses TRBV21-1 with TRBJ2-7; TRBD2 was called by the table and not checked on the DNA. TRBV21-1 counts as a pseudogene. This CDR3 has 18 residues.

The J gene is TRBJ2-4, the V gene TRBV14; possible D gene TRBD1, 6 bases. The V end was cut by 4 bases, the J end by 7 bases, with 8 bases between. CDR3 size: 12 residues. The germline V gene encodes CDR1 SGHDN and CDR2 FVKESK. CDR3 bases: TGTGCCAGCAGCCGACAGGAGAACATTCAGTACTTC. The encoded protein is CASSRQENIQYF.

The chain is built from TRBV7-3 and TRBJ2-5, with D uncertain. The length of the CDR3 is 13 residues. Looked up from germline, CDR1 is SGHTA and CDR2 is FQGTGA. The V and J ends lost 5 bases and 4 bases respectively, with 11 bases between them. CDR3 DNA sequence: TGTGCCAGCAGCCCGACCCTAGGAGAGACCCAGTACTTC. It translates to CASSPTLGETQYF.

The CDR3 here is CASSLGLAGGPGEQFF. The CDR3 coding sequence is TGCGCCAGCAGCCTGGGACTAGCGGGAGGGCCTGGTGAGCAGTTCTTC. The chain couples TRBV5-1 to TRBJ2-1; 16 nucleotides match TRBD2. Germline V CDR1 and CDR2: SGHRS, YFSETQ. This CDR3 is built from 16 residues. Trimming at V came to 4 bases and at J to 9 bases, leaving 7 bases not matched to a gene.

This clone was counted once. The chain links TRBV7-2 to TRBJ2-1, with TRBD2 identical over 9 bases. The V and J ends lost 4 bases and 4 bases, in that order; junction bases with no gene match: 2. Germline V gives CDR1 SGHTA, CDR2 FQGNSA. The CDR3 has 14 amino acids. The CDR3 nucleotides read TGTGCCAGCAGCTGGCGGGAGGGGTACAATGAGCAGTTCTTC. It is translated as CASSWREGYNEQFF. Complete variable domain (other parts from reference TRBV7-2 and TRBJ2-1): GAGVSQSPSNKVTEKGKDVELRCDPISGHTALYWYRQSLGQGLEFLIYFQGNSAPDKSGLPSDRFSAERTGGSVSTLTIQRTQQEDSAVYLCASSWREGYNEQFFGPGTRLTVL.

The chain couples TRBV6-4 to TRBJ2-1, with D possibly being TRBD2 (6 bases). Germline V gene data show CDR1 as MRHNA and CDR2 as SNTAGT. The length of the CDR3 is 21 residues. Trimming took off 0 bases at V and 5 bases at J, with 29 bases between the two ends. CDR3 residues: CASSDSRALGGMRSVDNEQFF. CDR3 nucleotides: TGTGCCAGCAGTGACTCGAGGGCTTTGGGGGGAATGCGTTCGGTGGACAATGAGCAGTTCTTC.

The CDR3 loop is CATHGFSGNTIYF. The CDR3 DNA reads as TGTGCCACCCACGGGTTCTCTGGAAACACCATATATTTT. V gene TRBV10-3 combines with J gene TRBJ1-3; D gene ambiguous. CDR1 is ENHRY, CDR2 SYGVKD, per germline. The CDR3 sequence is 13 residues long. Trimming took off 10 bases at V and 0 bases at J, with 10 bases between the two ends.